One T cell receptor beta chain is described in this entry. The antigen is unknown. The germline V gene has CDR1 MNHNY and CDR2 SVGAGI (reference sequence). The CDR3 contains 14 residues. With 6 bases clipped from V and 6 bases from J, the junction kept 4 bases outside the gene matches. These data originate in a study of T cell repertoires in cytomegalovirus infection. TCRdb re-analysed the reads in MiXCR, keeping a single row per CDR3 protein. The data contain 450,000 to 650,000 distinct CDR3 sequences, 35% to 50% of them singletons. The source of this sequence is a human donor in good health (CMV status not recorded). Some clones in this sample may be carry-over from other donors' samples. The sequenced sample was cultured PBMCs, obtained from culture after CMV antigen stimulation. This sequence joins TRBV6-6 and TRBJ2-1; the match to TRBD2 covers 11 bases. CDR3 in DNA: TGTGCCAGCAGGGGACTAGCGGAAGCCAATGAGCAGTTCTTC. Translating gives CASRGLAEANEQFF.